One sample yielded the 14 T cell receptor beta chains listed below, sequenced in a study of T cells in Graves' hyperthyroidism and ophthalmopathy. What was amplified from RNA transcripts were TCR beta CDR3 regions. The study used the HTBI primer set for a first-round RT-PCR of the TCR CDR3. TCRdb independently ran MiXCR on the multiplex PCR reads; one entry per CDR3 protein. Here the sample spans 300,000 to 400,000 distinct CDR3 sequences, about 14% being singletons. Source material: blood. The origin of the receptors is a woman between 55 and 75 years old with Graves' hyperthyroidism.

This clonotype has only a few counts. The chain couples TRBV9 to TRBJ2-2, with D possibly being TRBD1 (6 bases). V was trimmed by 4 bases and J by 0 bases, leaving 13 bases between them. This CDR3 is 16 amino acids long. The germline gives CDR1 SGDLS, CDR2 YYNGEE. Written as DNA, the CDR3 is TGTGCCAGCAGCAAATCGGGACAAGCGAACACCGGGGAGCTGTTTTTT. It codes for CASSKSGQANTGELFF.

V gene TRBV11-2 combines with J gene TRBJ2-7, with unresolved D. The CDR3 length is 13 residues. Trimming stripped 5 bases from V and 9 bases from J, with 17 bases between. Germline CDR1 is SGHAT and CDR2 is FQNNGV. The CDR3 DNA sequence: TGTGCCAGCAGCCAAGGAGCGACCCCAGGGCAGTACTTC. It yields the protein CASSQGATPGQYF.

Here the CDR3 DNA reads TGTGCCTGGAGTTTGGGGGGACCTTATGGCTACACCTTC. It encodes CAWSLGGPYGYTF. The chain couples TRBV30 to TRBJ1-2; TRBD1 is a possible D gene (5 bases). V lost 2 bases and J lost 5, with 12 bases in between. Germline CDR1 GTSNPN, CDR2 SVGIG (reference sequence). CDR3 size: 13 residues.

This chain links TRBV3-1 with TRBJ2-4, with 11 nucleotides matching TRBD1. The CDR3 is made up of 15 amino acids. Germline trimming cut 3 bases from V and 8 bases from J; bases unmatched to any gene: 6. CDR1 and CDR2 from the germline V gene are LGHDT and YNNKEL (reference sequence). CDR3 bases: TGTGCCAGCAGCCACTCGGGGACAGGGGGAGACATTCAGTACTTC. Its translation is CASSHSGTGGDIQYF. The variable domain in full, completed from reference TRBV3-1 and TRBJ2-4, reads DTAVSQTPKYLVTQMGNDKSIKCEQNLGHDTMYWYKQDSKKFLKIMFSYNNKELIINETVPNRFSPKSPDKAHLNLHINSLELGDSAVYFCASSHSGTGGDIQYFGAGTRLSVL.

This clonotype showed up many times. This sequence joins TRBV10-3 and TRBJ2-5, with D possibly matching TRBD2 (6 bases). Looked up from germline, CDR1 is ENHRY and CDR2 is SYGVKD. Trimming took off 4 bases at V and 3 bases at J, with 12 bases between the two ends. CDR3 length equals 14 residues. This CDR3 is CAISGDGGEETQYF. The CDR3 DNA reads as TGTGCCATCAGTGGGGACGGGGGAGAAGAGACCCAGTACTTC.

This clonotype has at least ten counts. The chain is built from TRBV2 and TRBJ2-1; 10 bases match TRBD1. The CDR3 spans 14 residues. In germline, CDR1 is SNHLY, CDR2 FYNNEI. V dropped 7 bases and J dropped 8; count of bases not matched to a gene: 8. As DNA, the CDR3 is TGTGCCAGCACCTTCCGGGACAGGGGCGATGAGCAGTTCTTC. Translation gives CASTFRDRGDEQFF.

The rearrangement joins TRBV19 to TRBJ1-5, with no clear D. This CDR3 is built from 13 residues. The germline V and J ends were trimmed by 3 bases and 2 bases, with 5 bases remaining between them. The V gene's germline CDR1 is LNHDA and CDR2 SQIVND (reference sequence). CDR3 DNA: TGTGCCAGTAGTATTGGCCGCAATCAGCCCCAGCATTTT. This sequence encodes CASSIGRNQPQHF.

This clonotype was found many times. The chain recombines TRBV15 with TRBJ1-5; the match to TRBD1 covers 7 bases. The length of the CDR3 is 16 residues. Germline assignment: CDR1 LNHNV and CDR2 YYDKDF (reference sequence). With 2 bases clipped from V and 0 bases from J, the junction kept 4 bases outside the gene matches. CDR3 nucleotides: TGTGCCACCAGCAGACGCGGGACAGCTAGCAATCAGCCCCAGCATTTT. It yields the protein CATSRRGTASNQPQHF.

This clonotype was counted many times. The V call is TRBV20-1, the J call TRBJ2-7, with a tentative D call TRBD1 (6 bases). Trimming took off 3 bases at V and 3 bases at J, with 6 bases between the two ends. This CDR3 is 11 amino acids long. Per germline, CDR1 DFQATT and CDR2 SNEGSKA (reference sequence). The CDR3 coding sequence is TGCAGTGCTAGGGACAGCTACGAGCAGTACTTC. Translation: CSARDSYEQYF.

The table lists this clonotype with many counts. The chain employs TRBV19 and TRBJ1-1, with D possibly TRBD1 on 5 matching bases. V was shortened by 5 bases and J by 3 bases, with 16 bases between the two germline ends. CDR3 length: 15 amino acids. Germline CDR1 reads LNHDA; CDR2 reads SQIVND (reference sequence). CDR3 bases: TGTGCCAGTAGTCCTCCAGGGTATGCGGACACTGAAGCTTTCTTT. This translates into CASSPPGYADTEAFF. Variable domain in full (rest from reference TRBV19 and TRBJ1-1): DGGITQSPKYLFRKEGQNVTLSCEQNLNHDAMYWYRQDPGQGLRLIYYSQIVNDFQKGDIAEGYSVSREKKESFPLTVTSAQKNPTAFYLCASSPPGYADTEAFFGQGTRLTVV.

This clonotype appeared many times. The chain combines TRBV3-1 with TRBJ1-2, with 7 bases fitting TRBD1. The J segment lost 6 bases and the V segment lost 0 bases, leaving 10 bases of the junction unmatched. The V gene's germline CDR1 is LGHDT and CDR2 YNNKEL (reference sequence). The CDR3 extends over 16 amino acids. CDR3 protein: CASSQDPRDSLNGYTF. The DNA for the CDR3 is TGTGCCAGCAGCCAAGATCCCAGGGACAGCCTGAATGGCTACACCTTC.

This clonotype was seen many times. This rearrangement joins TRBV20-1 to TRBJ2-3; D is possibly TRBD1 or TRBD2 (6 bases each). The CDR3 loop spans 17 amino acids. The V end was cut by 0 bases, the J end by 4 bases, with 20 bases between. Germline-derived CDR1 and CDR2 are DFQATT and SNEGSKA (reference sequence). The CDR3 region is CSARESLPGARADTQYF. The CDR3 coding sequence is TGCAGTGCTAGAGAATCGCTCCCGGGGGCGCGGGCAGATACGCAGTATTTT.

The chain combines TRBV5-4 with TRBJ2-1; the D gene is possibly TRBD1 (6 bases). The CDR3 runs to 15 residues. V lost 0 bases, J lost 5 bases, and 12 bases lay in between. Germline V gene data show CDR1 as SGHNT and CDR2 as YYREEE (reference sequence). This CDR3 reads CASSLVFGQNNEQFF. DNA of the CDR3: TGTGCCAGCAGCTTGGTTTTCGGACAGAACAATGAGCAGTTCTTC.

J is TRBJ2-7 and V is TRBV18; D is unresolved. This CDR3 comprises 15 residues. The ends were cut back, 2 bases at V and 3 bases at J, with 14 bases in the middle. Germline V lookup: CDR1 KGHSH, CDR2 LQKENI. The CDR3 sequence: CASSPTAGLDYEQYF. As DNA, the CDR3 is TGTGCCAGCTCACCAACGGCTGGTTTAGACTACGAGCAGTACTTC. Looking up the rest from reference TRBV18 and TRBJ2-7 gives the full variable domain: NAGVMQNPRHLVRRRGQEARLRCSPMKGHSHVYWYRQLPEEGLKFMVYLQKENIIDESGMPKERFSAEFPKEGPSILRIQQVVRGDSAAYFCASSPTAGLDYEQYFGPGTRLTVT.